This is a list of T cell receptor beta chains from one sample in a study of glioma-infiltrating T cells. One entry per CDR3 protein results from TCRdb running MiXCR on the multiplex PCR reads. The top ten hold 5.2% of the sample, which has roughly 200,000 distinct CDR3 sequences, approximately 40% seen once. What was sequenced was glioma tissue, nonneoplastic brain tissue, or PBMCs (not recorded which). These receptors all come from a human donor with low-grade glioma or glioblastoma, undergoing nonglioma brain surgery, or in good health (not recorded which). The CDR3 runs from the conserved cysteine through the conserved F or W. A D gene is named only where the DNA matches it firmly. The size of a clone is reported for some rows only, either as once, few or many, or as a class for expanded clones.

TRBV28,.,once,TRBJ2-3,TGTGCCAGCAGTTTACCCAAGGCGGGTGGCAGAGATACGCAGTATTTT,CASSLPKAGGRDTQYF
TRBV29-1,.,.,TRBJ1-1,TGCAGCGACACAGAGGCTGAAGCTTTCTTT,CSDTEAEAFF
TRBV15,TRBD2,many,TRBJ2-1,TGTGCCACCAGCAGAGAAAAGACAAGACTAGCGGGATCCTACAATGAGCAGTTCTTC,CATSREKTRLAGSYNEQFF
TRBV20-1,.,medium-sized,TRBJ2-7,TGCAGTGCTCCGGAGATCTACGAGCAGTACTTC,CSAPEIYEQYF
TRBV4-2,TRBD2,few,TRBJ2-2,TGTGCCAGCAGCCAAGAGATCCTAGCGGGAGGCACCGGGGAGCTGTTTTTT,CASSQEILAGGTGELFF
TRBV3-1,TRBD2,.,TRBJ2-1,TGTGCCAGCAGGCAAGGGTATCTAGCGGGAGGCTACAATGAGCAGTTCTTC,CASRQGYLAGGYNEQFF
TRBV7-9,TRBD1,many,TRBJ1-1,TGTGCCAGCAGCTTAGCACAGGGGTACAATGAAGCTTTCTTT,CASSLAQGYNEAFF
TRBV28,.,.,TRBJ2-7,TGTGCCAGCAGTTTCCAAGAGGGCGGGGACAACGAGCAGTACTTC,CASSFQEGGDNEQYF
TRBV29-1,.,.,TRBJ1-2,TGCAGCGTTGCGGGCAGGGTATCAGCTAACTATGGCTACACCTTC,CSVAGRVSANYGYTF
TRBV2,.,.,TRBJ1-1,TGTGTCCAGCGAGGCATGGCGCGTACTGAAGCTTTCTTT,CVQRGMARTEAFF
TRBV28,.,.,TRBJ1-1,TGTGCCAGCAATTCGAAGTATGAAGCTTTCTTT,CASNSKYEAFF
TRBV27,.,many,TRBJ1-1,TGTGCCAGCAGTGAGTTAAGGCGGTCTGAAGCTTTCTTT,CASSELRRSEAFF
TRBV7-6,.,.,TRBJ2-7,TGTGCCAGCAGCTTAGGACCGGGGCAGGACTCCTACGAGCAGTACTTC,CASSLGPGQDSYEQYF
TRBV28,TRBD1,many,TRBJ1-6,TGTGCCAGCAGTTTCCGGACAGGGTATAATTCACCCCTCCACTTT,CASSFRTGYNSPLHF
TRBV28,.,many,TRBJ1-2,TGTGCCAGCAGTTTCGGGCGGACTACTAACTATGGCTACACCTTC,CASSFGRTTNYGYTF
TRBV5-1,TRBD1,.,TRBJ1-1,TGTGCCAGCAGCCCTAACCCGGGACAGGGTTGGTCGGCTGAAGCTTTCTTT,CASSPNPGQGWSAEAFF
TRBV29-1,TRBD1,.,TRBJ2-1,TGCAGCGCTGCGGGGACAGGGCGAAAGCAGTTCTTC,CSAAGTGRKQFF
TRBV29-1,TRBD2,.,TRBJ2-5,TGCAGCGTAACCGGGACTAGGATATCAGAGACCCAGTACTTC,CSVTGTRISETQYF
TRBV20-1,TRBD1,many,TRBJ2-7,TGCAGTGCTTGGACAGGGGGGAAGAACGAGCAGTACTTC,CSAWTGGKNEQYF
TRBV4-2,TRBD2,.,TRBJ2-2,TGTGCCAGCAGCCTTAGAGCGGGGACTAGCGGTAACACCGGGGAGCTGTTTTTT,CASSLRAGTSGNTGELFF
TRBV6-1,TRBD1,.,TRBJ2-1,TGTGCCAGCAAGTCCGGCACAGGGGCATTTAATGAGCAGTTCTTC,CASKSGTGAFNEQFF
TRBV19,.,.,TRBJ1-1,TGTGCCAGTAGTATTGTGATAAACACTGAAGCTTTCTTT,CASSIVINTEAFF
TRBV29-1,.,.,TRBJ1-2,TGCAGCCTTGAAGACGGGTACTATGGCTACACCTTC,CSLEDGYYGYTF
TRBV18,.,.,TRBJ1-6,TGTGCCAGCTCACCGGACAGCTCCAATTCACCCCTCCACTTT,CASSPDSSNSPLHF
TRBV10-3,TRBD1,few,TRBJ1-1,TGTGCCATCAGTACAGGGGGAGGGAGCACTGAAGCTTTCTTT,CAISTGGGSTEAFF
TRBV20-1,.,many,TRBJ2-7,TGCAGTGCCCTAGGGGGGTACGAGCAGTACTTC,CSALGGYEQYF
TRBV6-1,.,.,TRBJ1-5,TGTGCCAGAGGTCCAAGATCGCGCAATCAGACCCAGCATTTT,CARGPRSRNQTQHF
TRBV20-1,.,many,TRBJ2-1,TGCAGTGCTAGAGAGCCCTACGACTCCATCTATGCCGATGAGCAGTTCTTC,CSAREPYDSIYADEQFF
TRBV4-2,.,.,TRBJ2-1,TGTGCCAGCAGCCAAGAGTTCAGGACAGGGGGGACTAGCCGGGGCGGTGAGCAGTTCTTC,CASSQEFRTGGTSRGGEQFF
TRBV3-1,.,.,TRBJ1-1,TGTGCCAGCAGCCTGGGACACCTGAACACTGAAGCTTTCTTT,CASSLGHLNTEAFF
TRBV15,.,.,TRBJ1-4,TGTGCCACCAGCACACCGACAGTCGGGAATCAAAAACTGTTTTTT,CATSTPTVGNQKLFF
TRBV5-4,.,once,TRBJ2-1,TGTGCCAGCATCTTGGTTAGTCCGGCCTACAATGAGCAGTTCTTC,CASILVSPAYNEQFF
TRBV5-1,.,.,TRBJ2-2,TGCGCCAGCATGATGGAGGCCGGGGAGCTGTTTTTT,CASMMEAGELFF
TRBV28,TRBD1,once,TRBJ1-1,TGTGCCAGCAGTTCATTTGGGGACAGAAACACTGAAGCTTTCTTT,CASSSFGDRNTEAFF
TRBV12-3/TRBV12-4,.,few,TRBJ2-1,TGTGCCAGCACAGGATGGGGGAGCTCCTACAATGAGCAGTTCTTC,CASTGWGSSYNEQFF
TRBV12-3/TRBV12-4,TRBD2,many,TRBJ2-3,TGTGCCAGCAGTTTGATTAGCGGGAGAACAGATACGCAGTATTTT,CASSLISGRTDTQYF
TRBV29-1,.,.,TRBJ1-1,TGCAGCGTGGCTCTAGCGGGATTTGCCACTGAAGCTTTCTTT,CSVALAGFATEAFF
TRBV20-1,TRBD1,many,TRBJ2-5,TGCAGTGCTCGACAGGGAATAGAGACCCAGTACTTC,CSARQGIETQYF
TRBV3-1,TRBD2,.,TRBJ2-5,TGTGCCAGCAGACCGAGCGGGGGGCAAGAGACCCAGTACTTC,CASRPSGGQETQYF
TRBV2,.,few,TRBJ2-3,TGTGCCAGCAGTGTCACCGAACCCGGTACGCAGTATTTT,CASSVTEPGTQYF
TRBV6-1,.,many,TRBJ2-2,TGTGCCAGCAGTGAGAACAGGGTCGGTACCGGGGAGCTGTTTTTT,CASSENRVGTGELFF
TRBV29-1,.,.,TRBJ2-1,TGCAGCGTTGAAGATGGGAGAGCCAACTCCTACAATGAGCAGTTCTTC,CSVEDGRANSYNEQFF
TRBV15,TRBD1,.,TRBJ1-2,TGTGCCACCAGCAGACTGACAGGGGAAAGTATGCTAGGCTACACCTTC,CATSRLTGESMLGYTF
TRBV14,.,.,TRBJ1-2,TGTGCCAGCAGCACCCGAACTACAGGAAACCTGCCCACTAACTATGGCTACACCTTC,CASSTRTTGNLPTNYGYTF
TRBV28,.,.,TRBJ2-1,TGTGCCAGCAACCAGCGGAGCTCCTACAATGAGCAGTTCTTC,CASNQRSSYNEQFF
TRBV6-1,TRBD2,.,TRBJ2-3,TGTGCCAGCACCCTGGGACTAGCTGGTAAAGATACGCAGTATTTT,CASTLGLAGKDTQYF
TRBV6-1,.,.,TRBJ2-5,TGTGCCAGAGGTTACTTCTCAAATCAAGCCCAAGAGACCCAGTACTTC,CARGYFSNQAQETQYF
TRBV12-3/TRBV12-4,.,.,TRBJ1-3,TGTGCCAGCAGCCTCAGGGGCACCATATATTTT,CASSLRGTIYF
TRBV19,.,.,TRBJ2-6,TGTGCCAGTAGTATGGGGGCACAATACTCTGGGGCCAACGTCCTGACTTTC,CASSMGAQYSGANVLTF
TRBV20-1,.,many,TRBJ2-5,TGCAGTGCCGGGACCCCAGAGACCCAGTACTTC,CSAGTPETQYF
TRBV7-8,.,few,TRBJ2-1,TGTGCCAGCAGCCCCCCTGGGGAACCAAATGAGCAGTTCTTC,CASSPPGEPNEQFF